This is a list of T cell receptor beta chains from one sample in a study of blood T cells in healthy people across ages. TCRdb reprocessed the 5' RACE reads with MiXCR, giving one entry per CDR3 protein. Found here are roughly 1.5 million distinct CDR3 sequences, about 42% of them singletons; the top ten hold under 5%. The sequenced material came from blood. All receptors derive from a woman under 30 in good health. CDR3s include the opening cysteine and the closing phenylalanine or tryptophan. The D gene is left open where the match is weak. Clone size is stated in some rows and not others, as once, few, many or a class when expanded.

J: TRBJ2-7
size: .
D: TRBD1
V: TRBV2
DNA: TGTGCCAGCAGTGTATCCAGGGGGCAATCCTACGAGCAGTACTTC
CDR3: CASSVSRGQSYEQYF

J: TRBJ1-1
size: .
D: .
V: TRBV14
DNA: TGTGCCAGCAGCCAAGGGGCGGGCTACACTGAAGCTTTCTTT
CDR3: CASSQGAGYTEAFF

J: TRBJ2-1
size: few
D: TRBD2
V: TRBV11-2
DNA: TGTGCCAGCAGCTCCACCCGGGGGAGGGATGAGCAGTTCTTC
CDR3: CASSSTRGRDEQFF

J: TRBJ1-4
size: few
D: .
V: TRBV7-2
DNA: TGTGCCAGCAGCTTAGGTGGGGGAGCTAATGAAAAACTGTTTTTT
CDR3: CASSLGGGANEKLFF

J: TRBJ2-7
size: few
D: TRBD1
V: TRBV9
DNA: TGTGCCAGCAGCGTCAGTTCCGGGACAGGGGCCTACGAGCAGTACTTC
CDR3: CASSVSSGTGAYEQYF

J: TRBJ2-1
size: .
D: .
V: TRBV20-1
DNA: TGCAGTGCCACCTCGGCAACACAAGAGACCCAGTTCTTC
CDR3: CSATSATQETQFF

J: TRBJ2-1
size: once
D: .
V: TRBV11-1
DNA: TGTGCCAGCAGCCCCAATCCGGGGGCTTCGGGGAATGAGCAGTTCTTC
CDR3: CASSPNPGASGNEQFF

J: TRBJ2-1
size: once
D: TRBD1
V: TRBV24-1
DNA: TGTGCCACCAGTGATCTTAGGGGGACAGGACCCTACAATGAGCAGTTCTTC
CDR3: CATSDLRGTGPYNEQFF

J: TRBJ1-2
size: few
D: .
V: TRBV7-9
DNA: TGTGCCAGCAGCCGCGTCCCGGAGGTCTATGGCTACACCTTC
CDR3: CASSRVPEVYGYTF

J: TRBJ2-3
size: .
D: .
V: TRBV29-1
DNA: TGCAGCGGGGCCTTTTTGGGGGCAGATACGCAGTATTTT
CDR3: CSGAFLGADTQYF

J: TRBJ2-7
size: few
D: .
V: TRBV27
DNA: TGTGCCAGCAGTCCTGACAGGTCCCGCTCCTACGAGCAGTACTTC
CDR3: CASSPDRSRSYEQYF

J: TRBJ2-5
size: few
D: .
V: TRBV29-1
DNA: TGCAGCGTTGAAGATTTGGAGACCCAGTACTTC
CDR3: CSVEDLETQYF

J: TRBJ2-7
size: .
D: .
V: TRBV15
DNA: TGTGCCACCAGCGGACTCCTCCGGGACGGACGTTACGAGCAGTACTTC
CDR3: CATSGLLRDGRYEQYF

J: TRBJ2-1
size: .
D: TRBD2
V: TRBV18
DNA: TGTGCCAGCTCACCGGATAGCGGGTGGCCAAACAATGAGCAGTTCTTC
CDR3: CASSPDSGWPNNEQFF

J: TRBJ1-5
size: .
D: .
V: TRBV12-3/TRBV12-4
DNA: TGTGCCAGCGGGAAGAGGTCGCCCCAGCATTTT
CDR3: CASGKRSPQHF

J: TRBJ2-7
size: .
D: .
V: TRBV29-1
DNA: TGCAGCGTTGAAGGGACAGGGACTACTTCCTACGAGCAGTACTTC
CDR3: CSVEGTGTTSYEQYF

J: TRBJ2-5
size: few
D: .
V: TRBV4-3
DNA: TGCGCCAGCAGCCAAGATCCGTCGGCAGCGCAAGAGACCCAGTACTTC
CDR3: CASSQDPSAAQETQYF

J: TRBJ2-7
size: .
D: .
V: TRBV29-1
DNA: TGCAGCGTTGCTAGCGACCAAACCCGATACGGGCAGTACTTC
CDR3: CSVASDQTRYGQYF

J: TRBJ2-7
size: few
D: TRBD1
V: TRBV7-3
DNA: TGTGCCAGCAGCTTAGTCGGGACAGACTCCTACGAGCAGTACTTC
CDR3: CASSLVGTDSYEQYF

J: TRBJ2-7
size: .
D: .
V: TRBV10-3
DNA: TGTGCCATCCGCTCGGGGGCGACTACCTACGAGCAGTACTTC
CDR3: CAIRSGATTYEQYF

J: TRBJ2-7
size: .
D: .
V: TRBV28
DNA: TGTGCCAGCATCTCTGGCGGAACCTACAATGAGCAGTACTTC
CDR3: CASISGGTYNEQYF

J: TRBJ1-2
size: many
D: TRBD1
V: TRBV6-5
DNA: TGTGCCAGCAGTTACCGACAGGGGACGGGCTATGGCTACACCTTC
CDR3: CASSYRQGTGYGYTF

J: TRBJ1-5
size: .
D: TRBD1
V: TRBV20-1
DNA: TGCAGTGCCAGTCTTCGGACAGGGGGTAATCGGCCCCAGCATTTT
CDR3: CSASLRTGGNRPQHF

J: TRBJ1-2
size: .
D: TRBD1
V: TRBV20-1
DNA: TGCAGTGTCGTTGACAGGGGAGTCGGCTACACCTTC
CDR3: CSVVDRGVGYTF

J: TRBJ2-5
size: many
D: TRBD2
V: TRBV12-3/TRBV12-4
DNA: TGTGCCCGAACTAGCGGGAAGACCCAGTACTTC
CDR3: CARTSGKTQYF

J: TRBJ2-7
size: few
D: .
V: TRBV6-1
DNA: TGTGCCAGCAGTCCACCGAAGGGGGAGGCTTCAAATTACGAGCAGTACTTC
CDR3: CASSPPKGEASNYEQYF

J: TRBJ1-2
size: .
D: .
V: TRBV6-5
DNA: TGTGCCAGCAAACAGGGCCCCAACTATGGCTACACCTTC
CDR3: CASKQGPNYGYTF

J: TRBJ1-5
size: .
D: TRBD1
V: TRBV12-3/TRBV12-4
DNA: TGTGCCAGCAGCCGTTCGCGACAGGGCCGTTACAATCAGCCCCAGCATTTT
CDR3: CASSRSRQGRYNQPQHF

J: TRBJ1-1
size: .
D: .
V: TRBV11-2
DNA: TGTGCCAGCAGCACCCCCCTAAGGGGAAGATGGAACACTGAAGCTTTCTTT
CDR3: CASSTPLRGRWNTEAFF

J: TRBJ2-4
size: .
D: .
V: TRBV12-3/TRBV12-4
DNA: TGTGCCAGCAGTTTAAGGGCTATAGCCAAAAACATTCAGTACTTC
CDR3: CASSLRAIAKNIQYF

J: TRBJ2-5
size: .
D: .
V: TRBV9
DNA: TGTGCCAGCAGCGTAGTGGGTAGTAACAATGAGCAGTACTTC
CDR3: CASSVVGSNNEQYF

J: TRBJ2-5
size: .
D: TRBD2
V: TRBV9
DNA: TGTGCCAGCAGCGTAGGGAGGACTAGCGGGGGTTTTCAAGAGACCCAGTACTTC
CDR3: CASSVGRTSGGFQETQYF

J: TRBJ2-3
size: .
D: .
V: TRBV2
DNA: TGTGCCAGCAAGTTAAAGCTCGGCACAGATACGCAGTATTTT
CDR3: CASKLKLGTDTQYF

J: TRBJ1-1
size: few
D: TRBD1
V: TRBV12-3/TRBV12-4
DNA: TGTGCCAGCAGTCCACAGAGACAGGGGTTCACTGAAGCTTTCTTT
CDR3: CASSPQRQGFTEAFF

J: TRBJ2-7
size: .
D: .
V: TRBV4-1
DNA: TGCGCCAGCAGCCAAGATCAGGGAAGCTCCTACGAGCAGTACTTC
CDR3: CASSQDQGSSYEQYF

J: TRBJ1-1
size: .
D: .
V: TRBV20-1
DNA: TGCAGTGCTAGCATTCCGGGGCCTGAAGCTTTCTTT
CDR3: CSASIPGPEAFF

J: TRBJ1-1
size: many
D: TRBD1
V: TRBV5-1
DNA: TGCGCCAGCAGTTCCGGGACAGGGGGCACTGAAGCTTTCTTT
CDR3: CASSSGTGGTEAFF

J: TRBJ1-1
size: once
D: .
V: TRBV7-2
DNA: TGTGCCAACAGCCCATTCGACACTGAAGCTTTCTTT
CDR3: CANSPFDTEAFF

J: TRBJ2-1
size: .
D: .
V: TRBV20-1
DNA: TGCAGTGCTACCCAGGGGGGTAGAGAGACCCAGTTCTTC
CDR3: CSATQGGRETQFF

J: TRBJ1-4
size: few
D: .
V: TRBV7-9
DNA: TGTGCCAGCAGCACGCGGCTCAGCCAAGCAACTAATGAAAAACTGTTTTTT
CDR3: CASSTRLSQATNEKLFF

J: TRBJ2-1
size: .
D: TRBD2
V: TRBV29-1
DNA: TGCAGCGTTCGGAAGACTAGCGGGGGAGTCAATGAGCAGTTCTTC
CDR3: CSVRKTSGGVNEQFF

J: TRBJ1-2
size: .
D: .
V: TRBV2
DNA: TGTGCCAGCAGTCGAGACATCTTTAACTATGGCTACACCTTC
CDR3: CASSRDIFNYGYTF

J: TRBJ2-5
size: few
D: .
V: TRBV12-3/TRBV12-4
DNA: TGTGCCAGCAGGGAACAAAATCAAGAGACCCAGTACTTC
CDR3: CASREQNQETQYF

J: TRBJ2-7
size: .
D: TRBD1
V: TRBV20-1
DNA: TGCAGTGCTGGGACAGGTCTAACCTACGAGCAGTACTTC
CDR3: CSAGTGLTYEQYF

J: TRBJ2-7
size: .
D: .
V: TRBV4-3
DNA: TGCGCCAGCAGCCTGACAGTCCCCTCCTACGAGCAGTACTTC
CDR3: CASSLTVPSYEQYF

J: TRBJ2-2
size: .
D: .
V: TRBV29-1
DNA: TGCAGCGTTGTAGCAGCCACCGGGGAGCTGTTTTTT
CDR3: CSVVAATGELFF

J: TRBJ2-7
size: .
D: TRBD1
V: TRBV27
DNA: TGTGCCAGCAGTCCGACAGGGAGCGCCTACAATGAGCAGTACTTC
CDR3: CASSPTGSAYNEQYF